These 17 T cell receptor beta chains were all obtained from the same sample, sequenced in a study of beta chain features in type 1 diabetes. Study-wide points: Significant though moderate, a shortening of TCRB CDR3s appeared in all four CD4+ subsets of Type 1 diabetes patients.

As every portion of the isolated RNA was reverse transcribed, the sequencing read expressed TCRB transcripts. Measured with immunoSEQ multiplex PCR; TCRdb has only the in-frame clones, and not every one. In the table there are 150,000 to 200,000 clones, almost 8% of which are singletons. No cognate antigen is known for these TCRs. Sequenced sample: central memory CD4+ T cells from blood. The receptors were sampled from a man aged 18-30 years with type 1 diabetes.

This clone was seen a few times. The chain uses TRBV30 and TRBJ1-5; weak D call: TRBD1 (5 bases). The CDR3 spans 13 residues. V dropped 2 bases and J dropped 5 bases, with 10 bases sitting between them. Germline loops: CDR1 GTSNPN, CDR2 SVGIG (reference sequence). CDR3 amino acids: CAWSTREDQPQHF. As DNA, the CDR3 is TGTGCCTGGAGTACCAGGGAGGATCAGCCCCAGCATTTT.

This sequence joins TRBV7-2 and TRBJ2-3; TRBD1 matches 7 bases. CDR3 length: 15 residues. Germline CDR1 reads SGHTA; CDR2 reads FQGNSA. V lost 6 bases to trimming and J lost 0 bases; unmatched junction nucleotides: 6. The CDR3 bases are TGTGCCAGCAGGCCTGACAGGGCCAGCACAGATACGCAGTATTTT. Translated, it gives CASRPDRASTDTQYF. Full variable domain (outside the CDR3, taken from reference TRBV7-2 and TRBJ2-3): GAGVSQSPSNKVTEKGKDVELRCDPISGHTALYWYRQSLGQGLEFLIYFQGNSAPDKSGLPSDRFSAERTGGSVSTLTIQRTQQEDSAVYLCASRPDRASTDTQYFGPGTRLTVL.

This clone turned up a few times. The genes are TRBV5-1 and TRBJ1-4; D ambiguous. CDR1 is SGHRS and CDR2 is YFSETQ in the germline V gene. Trimming stripped 3 bases from V and 3 bases from J, with 12 bases between. CDR3 size: 15 residues. The CDR3 coding sequence is TGCGCCAGCAGCTCCCGCGGTAGCGCTAATGAAAAACTGTTTTTT. It yields the protein CASSSRGSANEKLFF.

The chain uses TRBV4-3 and TRBJ2-3, with D possibly being TRBD1 (5 bases). Trimming stripped 1 base from V and 7 bases from J, with 12 bases between. CDR1 is LGHNA, CDR2 YSLEER, per germline. CDR3 length: 14 amino acids. CDR3 bases: TGCGCCAGCAGCCAAGCGGGTTGGGGCAATACGCAGTATTTT. This codes for CASSQAGWGNTQYF.

The CDR3 DNA is TGTGCCAGCAGCCCGACAGGGCGCTCCCTGGAGCAGTACTTC. This sequence encodes CASSPTGRSLEQYF. V and J are TRBV6-5 and TRBJ2-7; TRBD1 matches at 7 bases. Trimming cost V 6 bases and J 7 bases; bases outside gene matches: 12. CDR3 size: 14 residues. Per germline, CDR1 MNHEY and CDR2 SVGAGI.

This sequence joins TRBV7-2 and TRBJ2-3; tentative D call: TRBD2 (5 bases). CDR3 length: 13 amino acids. Trimming left V 5 bases short and J 6 bases short, with 12 bases between. The germline CDR1 and CDR2 sequences are SGHTA and FQGNSA. CDR3 protein: CASSRTGFDTQYF. For the CDR3, the DNA is TGTGCCAGCAGCCGGACTGGGTTTGATACGCAGTATTTT.

The chain joins TRBV7-2 to TRBJ2-2, with 8 bases fitting TRBD2. Germline CDR1 and CDR2: SGHTA and FQGNSA. The CDR3 has 14 residues. Trimming removed 2 bases from V and 5 bases from J; junction bases left unmatched: 1. The CDR3 bases are TGTGCCAGCAGCTTAATAGCGGGGACCGGGGAGCTGTTTTTT. Translated: CASSLIAGTGELFF.

This chain uses TRBV10-1 with TRBJ2-7; 11 bases map to TRBD2. The CDR3 totals 15 residues. Trimming took 1 base from V and 4 from J; bases not matched to a gene: 3. Germline V lookup: CDR1 WNHNN, CDR2 SYGVQD (reference sequence). CDR3 bases: TGCGCCAGCAGTGAGTATTCTAGCGGGAGGTACGAGCAGTACTTC. Translated, it gives CASSEYSSGRYEQYF.

In this sample, this clone turned up a few times. The gene calls are TRBV15 and TRBJ1-2; D is unresolved. Trimming stripped 3 bases from V and 4 bases from J, with 6 bases between. Germline V CDR1 and CDR2: LNHNV, YYDKDF (reference sequence). The CDR3 contains 12 residues. The CDR3 DNA reads TGTGCCACCAGCAGCCTTTCCTATGGCTACACCTTC. Protein product: CATSSLSYGYTF.

This clone was seen more than once but under ten times. The gene calls are TRBV29-1 and TRBJ2-5; maybe TRBD2 (5 bases). Trimming cost V 2 bases and J 11 bases, with 21 bases left between them. CDR1 and CDR2 from the germline V gene are SQVTM and ANQGSEA. The CDR3 covers 14 residues. The CDR3 loop is CSVELAGVLGEQYF. In DNA, the CDR3 is TGCAGCGTTGAATTGGCCGGGGTGTTGGGTGAGCAGTACTTC. Filled out from reference TRBV29-1 and TRBJ2-5, the complete variable domain reads SAVISQKPSRDICQRGTSLTIQCQVDSQVTMMFWYRQQPGQSLTLIATANQGSEATYESGFVIDKFPISRPNLTFSTLTVSNMSPEDSSIYLCSVELAGVLGEQYFGPGTRLLVL.

The chain has TRBV2 and TRBJ1-1; D ambiguous. Germline-derived CDR1 and CDR2 are SNHLY and FYNNEI. Trimming cost V 5 bases and J 1 base, with 8 bases left between them. This CDR3 contains 13 residues. CDR3 in amino acids: CASSTEGNTEAFF. CDR3 nucleotides: TGTGCCAGCAGTACCGAGGGGAACACTGAAGCTTTCTTT.

This clone was picked up many times. The CDR3 spells CASSFGQGLRETQYF. CDR3 DNA sequence: TGTGCCAGCAGCTTCGGACAGGGCTTAAGAGAGACCCAGTACTTC. This chain links TRBV7-9 with TRBJ2-5; 8 bases fit TRBD1. Germline V CDR1 and CDR2: SEHNR, FQNEAQ (reference sequence). V was clipped by 3 bases and J by 4 bases; unmatched bases: 7. This CDR3 is built from 15 residues.

V gene TRBV15 combines with J gene TRBJ1-4; D is undetermined. The CDR3 runs to 15 residues. The germline V gene has CDR1 LNHNV and CDR2 YYDKDF (reference sequence). The V end lost 4 bases, the J end lost 0 bases, and 9 bases lay between the germline ends. This CDR3 reads CATSTRRATNEKLFF. DNA of the CDR3: TGTGCCACCAGCACAAGACGGGCAACTAATGAAAAACTGTTTTTT. Filled out from reference TRBV15 and TRBJ1-4, the complete variable domain reads DAMVIQNPRYQVTQFGKPVTLSCSQTLNHNVMYWYQQKSSQAPKLLFHYYDKDFNNEADTPDNFQSRRPNTSFCFLDIRSPGLGDTAMYLCATSTRRATNEKLFFGSGTQLSVL.

The CDR3 DNA reads as TGCGCCAGCAGCCAAGAATCGGGACAGGGGGCGGCGTGGGGCTACACCTTC. Translation: CASSQESGQGAAWGYTF. The genes are TRBV4-3 and TRBJ1-2, with 12 nucleotides matching TRBD1. Trimming removed 0 bases from V and 8 bases from J; junction bases left unmatched: 10. Germline V gene sequence: CDR1 LGHNA, CDR2 YSLEER. The length of the CDR3 is 17 residues.

This clone was recorded a few times. V usage is TRBV28 and J usage is TRBJ2-7; TRBD2 might be the D (6 bases). This CDR3 is 15 amino acids long. Germline assignment: CDR1 MDHEN and CDR2 SYDVKM. V lost 4 bases, J lost 1 base, and 14 bases lay in between. CDR3: CASSYLGGSSYEQYF. CDR3 DNA sequence: TGTGCCAGCAGTTACCTAGGAGGGTCTTCCTACGAGCAGTACTTC.

The rearrangement links TRBV19 to TRBJ2-3; TRBD1 matches 7 bases. The CDR3 consists of 14 residues. CDR1 and CDR2 from the germline V gene are LNHDA and SQIVND (reference sequence). J gave up 6 bases and V 8 bases, and 11 bases lay outside the gene matches. CDR3 amino acids: CASVDRNGGDTQYF. The DNA for the CDR3 is TGTGCCAGTGTGGACAGGAACGGCGGGGATACGCAGTATTTT.

The V and J genes are TRBV27 and TRBJ2-5, with 9 positions matching TRBD2. Germline CDR1 is MNHEY and CDR2 is SMNVEV (reference sequence). Germline trimming cut 4 bases from V and 4 bases from J; bases unmatched to any gene: 10. CDR3 length: 16 amino acids. CDR3 in DNA: TGTGCCAGCAGTTCCGGGGCGTCTAGCGGGGCAGAGACCCAGTACTTC. This sequence encodes CASSSGASSGAETQYF.